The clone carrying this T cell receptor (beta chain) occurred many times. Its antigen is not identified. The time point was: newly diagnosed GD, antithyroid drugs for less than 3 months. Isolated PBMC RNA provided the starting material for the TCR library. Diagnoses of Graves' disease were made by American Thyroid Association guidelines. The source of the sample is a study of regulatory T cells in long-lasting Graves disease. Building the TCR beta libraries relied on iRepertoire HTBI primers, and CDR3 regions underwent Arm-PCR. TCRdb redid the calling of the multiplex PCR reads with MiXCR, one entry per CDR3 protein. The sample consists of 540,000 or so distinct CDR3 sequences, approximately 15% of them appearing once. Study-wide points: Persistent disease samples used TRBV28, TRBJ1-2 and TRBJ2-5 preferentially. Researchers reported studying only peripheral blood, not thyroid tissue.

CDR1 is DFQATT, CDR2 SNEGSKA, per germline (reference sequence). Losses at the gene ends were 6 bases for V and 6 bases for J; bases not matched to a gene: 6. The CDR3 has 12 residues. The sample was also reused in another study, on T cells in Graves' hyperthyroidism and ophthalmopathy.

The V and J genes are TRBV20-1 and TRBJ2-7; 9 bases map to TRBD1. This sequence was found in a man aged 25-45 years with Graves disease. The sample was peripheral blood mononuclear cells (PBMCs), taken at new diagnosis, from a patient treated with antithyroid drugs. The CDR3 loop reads CSAWDRVGEQYF. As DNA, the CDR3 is TGCAGTGCATGGGACAGGGTAGGCGAGCAGTACTTC.